The 7 T cell receptor beta chains listed next were all sequenced from one sample in a study of CD8 T cells in Susac syndrome (dated by TCRdb to the late 2010s). Receptor amplification or capture employed the immunoSEQ multiplex PCR assay. RNA was extracted using the RNeasy kit, and roughly 0.45 to 1 microgram was reverse transcribed with random hexamers. TCRdb redid the processing of the public reads, applying fastp at Q25 and MiXCR, and retained in-frame beta chains. Each entry merges the rows of one CDR3 protein and shows their most common DNA and genes. The table for this sample lists about 150,000 distinct CDR3 sequences; approximately 95% of them were counted only once. Of the sample, 0.15% to 0.2% falls within the top ten clones. Sample: CD4+ T cells from PBMCs. The receptors originated from a human donor with Susac syndrome.

This chain uses TRBV20-1 with TRBJ1-2; D not certain. Germline CDR1 DFQATT, CDR2 SNEGSKA (reference sequence). The V end lost 6 bases, the J end lost 7 bases, and 27 bases lay between the germline ends. This CDR3 comprises 16 residues. CDR3 sequence: CSAPPVGLVASGGYTF. Written as DNA, the CDR3 is TGCAGTGCGCCCCCGGTTGGTCTAGTGGCTTCGGGTGGCTACACCTTC.

The V call is TRBV21-1, the J call TRBJ2-7; the tabulated D call, TRBD1, remains unverified against the DNA. TRBV21-1 is a pseudogene locus. This CDR3 comprises 14 residues. The CDR3 region is CASSKALRGHEQYF. The CDR3 region has the DNA TGTGCCAGCAGCAAAGCGCTCCGGGGGCACGAGCAGTACTTC.

The chain carries TRBV20-1 and TRBJ2-3; D remains ambiguous. Germline CDR1 and CDR2: DFQATT and SNEGSKA (reference sequence). This CDR3 comprises 13 residues. With 2 bases removed from V and 4 bases from J, the gap between germline ends came to 10 bases. The CDR3 protein is CSARMAGPDTQYF. The CDR3 bases are TGCAGTGCTAGAATGGCTGGCCCAGATACGCAGTATTTT.

This chain uses TRBV12-3 or TRBV12-4 with TRBJ2-5, with a possible D match to TRBD2 (5 bases). V was shortened by 5 bases and J by 1 base, with 11 bases between the two germline ends. The CDR3 has 14 amino acids. The CDR3 DNA reads as TGTGCCAGCAGTCCGGGGAGCCTCCAAGAGACCCAGTACTTC. It specifies CASSPGSLQETQYF.

In this sample, this clonotype turned up a few times. J is TRBJ1-1 and V is TRBV7-2, with 7 bases identical to TRBD1. CDR3 size: 15 residues. J lost 2 bases, V lost 3 bases, and 6 bases had no gene match. CDR1 and CDR2 (germline): SGHTA, FQGNSA. CDR3 DNA sequence: TGTGCCAGCAGCTTCGACAGGGTCCCCAACACTGAAGCTTTCTTT. This gives the protein CASSFDRVPNTEAFF.

The chain links TRBV12-3 or TRBV12-4 to TRBJ2-5; D ambiguous. The germline V and J ends were trimmed by 5 bases and 4 bases, with 14 bases remaining between them. The length of the CDR3 is 14 residues. CDR3 in amino acids: CASSASQSGETQYF. The DNA of the CDR3 is TGTGCCAGCAGTGCCAGCCAGTCGGGAGAGACCCAGTACTTC.

The V gene is TRBV12-3 or TRBV12-4, the J gene TRBJ2-7; tentative D call: TRBD2 (6 bases). Deletions cut 6 bases from V and 0 bases from J, with 15 bases between. CDR3 length: 15 residues. CDR3 in amino acids: CASSPGAGYSYEQYF. CDR3 DNA: TGTGCCAGCAGCCCTGGAGCGGGCTACTCCTACGAGCAGTACTTC.